This T cell receptor beta chain was sequenced for a study of T cells in Graves' hyperthyroidism and ophthalmopathy. Study findings and constraints: In validation, the model predicted ophthalmopathy. These predictions came a median roughly six months before onset. Blood also carried most thyroid clonotypes expanded above 0.001.

Clinical symptoms, serum thyroxine and TRAb, thyroid ultrasound and orbital computed tomography were used for the diagnoses. Each 10 ml fresh peripheral blood draw supplied the PBMCs. Germline CDR1 SGDLS, CDR2 YYNGEE. J lost 5 bases, V lost 4 bases, and 4 bases had no gene match. The CDR3 covers 14 residues. With respect to this clonotype: No antigen is known for it.

From RNA transcripts, TCR beta CDR3 regions were amplified. The TCR CDR3 was amplified in a first-round RT-PCR using the HTBI primer set. TCRdb re-called the multiplex PCR reads through MiXCR, storing one row per CDR3 protein. This sample carries under 600,000 distinct CDR3 sequences, approximately 15% of them seen once, and the ten largest clones take 3% to 4%. Sequenced sample: blood. This chain joins TRBV9 and TRBJ2-2, with TRBD2 matching over 8 bases. The origin of this receptor is a woman aged 40 to 50 with Graves' ophthalmopathy. The CDR3 DNA follows: TGTGCCAGCAGCACCCAGCGGGAGACCGGGGAGCTGTTTTTT. Protein: CASSTQRETGELFF.